The text below deals with one T cell receptor (beta chain). This clone has only a few counts. The target of this receptor is not known. One base away there is no much larger clone; base qualities are not given. The data originate from a study of cytomegalovirus exposure and HLA in healthy donors (dated by TCRdb to about 2017). About the full investigation: An earlier analysis of several hundred of the donors reported approximately 300 Gb of sequence data and some 110 million unique TCR beta sequences obtained from about 170 million T cells. To decide whether each TCR beta V gene segment behaved as functional or pseudogenic, an earlier analysis of some 570 of the donors relied on high-throughput TCR beta sequencing. A handful of DR-DQ haplotypes were treated as single units for association and clustering because of strong linkage in the cohort. HLA typing included class I and class II loci at four-digit resolution. On average, about 200,000 unique TCR beta nucleotide sequences were sequenced per donor among some 420 genotyped donors of the cohort, with roughly 18% of those sequences being non-productive. The study aimed to test whether signatures of past pathogen exposure could be identified by cataloging public T cell receptors. Among the roughly 400 genotyped donors, about 83% belonged to the genetic ancestry cluster associated with self-reported Caucasian donors. The T cell repertoires of some 670 subjects were profiled by immunosequencing and related to cytomegalovirus serostatus. A later genetic analysis used genome-wide SNP genotypes for 398 of the 666 donors, treating that subset as a discovery cohort. All discovery cohort repertoires had been generated on a single sequencing platform. Donor age, sex, ethnicity and CMV serostatus were compiled alongside the repertoire data. To predict cytomegalovirus infection status, the study brought together high-throughput TCR immunosequencing, statistical association of individual TCRs with disease status, and machine learning. Roughly 300 gigabases of sequencing data and approximately 93 million unique TCR sequences were included in an early release covering about 700 HLA-typed donors. Along with the roughly 710-subject first cohort, a separate validation cohort of over a hundred different subjects was used. Typing coverage varied by locus: roughly 629-630 donors for A, B, C, DRB1 and DQB1; 522 for DQA1; about 600 for DPA1; about 450 for DPB1. Rather than using new phenotypic data, the later analysis identified candidate immune exposures from TCR beta sequences and from how often those sequences occurred across donors. To study patterns of TCR occurrence, a later analysis re-analyzed previously published TCR beta repertoires from 666 donors and added high-resolution HLA genotyping. Points the paper makes about the study in general: In a later genetic analysis, fewer N-insertions in productive TCRs were reported among donors in an Asian-associated ancestry cluster than the approximately 630-donor mean. The authors suggested that the approach could potentially be extended to other disease states and immunological phenotypes. In a later analysis, several top co-occurrence clusters were reported to appear linked to parvovirus B19, influenza, CMV and Epstein-Barr virus. A group of highly shared sequence variants was considered likely to be a technical artifact of the sequencing pipeline. According to a later analysis, most CMV-associated TCR beta chains appeared to be HLA-restricted, and the HLA associations seemed to be driven largely by CMV exposure. An association between a missense DCLRE1C variant and V-gene and J-gene trimming of TCR beta chains was found in a later genetic analysis and replicated in an independent cohort. The cohort was sequenced for TCR beta chains only, and without alpha or paired-chain data the features that could be detected were limited. In an earlier analysis of a few hundred of the donors, most TCR beta V segments were observed in productive rearrangements about 90% or about 30% of the time, broadly matching IMGT annotations. Correlated functional status among segregating V segments might reflect linkage disequilibrium, but an unknown experimental factor could not be ruled out. In vitro tests confirmed that a few of the cytomegalovirus-associated TCR beta chains recognize cytomegalovirus antigens. While some public TCRs were present in many individuals, most TCR sequences turned up only very rarely across donors. A further reported finding was that TCR beta sequences accurately predicted the HLA-A and HLA-B alleles for most subjects in the first cohort. At a false discovery rate of 0.05, a later analysis linked fewer than 20,000 TCR beta sequences to specific HLA alleles. Because HLA typing was unavailable for some donors at each locus, only the typed subset was used in association tests. In the study, around 150 TCR beta chains were listed as associated with cytomegalovirus. A later analysis found that TCR association rates varied across HLA loci, with DRB1 alleles showing the most associated TCRs and HLA-C alleles the fewest. The classifier was reported to diagnose cytomegalovirus status with high specificity and sensitivity in both the original and validation cohorts. In a later analysis, HLA-associated TCR beta chains were found to be more clonally expanded and to have lower generation probabilities than equally common non-associated chains. Assigning TCR associations to individual alleles was difficult when HLA alleles, especially DR and DQ, strongly co-occurred. CMV serostatus was the only immune exposure information available for the cohort. Roughly uniform sequencing depth across donors was assumed in presence/absence analyses, although this assumption may not hold. The earlier analysis of fewer than 750 of the donors excluded roughly 17 rarely observed V segments, including chromosome 9 orphons, because counts were too low.

In total, roughly 670 healthy bone marrow donors made up the cohort. At the time of sampling, every cohort member was nominally healthy, though immune exposures that went unrecorded were likely present. The donor tested CMV seropositive, placing the donor among the roughly 300 seropositive members of the cohort. Every donor gave a peripheral blood sample, and the peripheral blood mononuclear cells from that sample were used for TCR beta sequencing. Genomic DNA was extracted from the blood cell samples with the Qiagen DNeasy Blood Extraction Kit. Receptor libraries were prepared by the immunoSEQ multiplex PCR assay. For the multiplex PCR, a mixture combining 60 forward primers for TCR Vbeta segments and 13 reverse primers for TCR Jbeta segments was used. The CDR3 region of rearranged TCR beta genes was amplified from genomic DNA by a multiplex PCR assay. On the Illumina HiSeq System, the amplified TCR beta libraries were sequenced as 87-base-pair reads. The study's processing was this. A later analysis tallied tens of millions of unique TCR beta chains across the 666 repertoires, and around 12 million of those chains were shared by two or more donors. To remove PCR and sequencing errors, raw reads were error-corrected and collapsed into unique sequences using a nearest-neighbor algorithm that merged closely related sequences. To assign V, D and J gene segments, CDR3 sequences were aligned to IMGT reference sequences. For a sequence to be retained, at least a six-nucleotide match to both a V gene segment and a J gene segment was required. Rearrangements were called productive when the CDR3 lacked stop codons and stayed in frame with V and J; all others were non-productive. Following IMGT convention, CDR3 was defined as the stretch from the second conserved V-encoded cysteine up to the conserved J-encoded phenylalanine. The earlier analysis of fewer than 750 of the donors excluded sequences that lacked an unambiguous match to a single V gene segment. In an earlier analysis of some 590 of the donors, V segments were called functional above 56.7% productive rearrangements and were called segregating when the between-donor standard deviation exceeded 5%. A statistical classification framework was developed to diagnose cytomegalovirus status using the catalog of TCR beta chain sequences. In a later analysis, V and J genes were assigned by comparing TCR nucleotide sequences against IMGT/GENE-DB human TR gene sequences. A later analysis assigned CDR3 sequences and most-parsimonious VDJ recombination scenarios with the TCRdist pipeline. In a later analysis, every TCR beta chain was defined by the combination of its CDR3 amino acid sequence and its V-gene family, and reads without a unique V-gene family were dropped. As a way to deal with suspected cross-contamination and a sequencing artifact, a later analysis dropped 450 to 600 nucleotide sequences that were highly shared and had low generation probability. In a later analysis, a clonal expansion index for each public chain was calculated from normalized within-repertoire ranks of inferred template counts. In a later analysis, generation probabilities were computed using a VDJ recombination model fitted to out-of-frame rearrangements, and the results were checked against IGoR. In a later analysis, TCR-TCR, TCR-HLA and TCR-CMV co-occurrence was scored with hypergeometric tests, and a repertoire-size bias correction was applied to TCR pairs. In a later analysis, false discovery rates were estimated by permuting HLA or CMV assignments 20 times. In a later analysis, co-occurring TCRs were grouped with DBSCAN, and TCRdist sequence similarity was added when clustering was performed within HLA-allele-positive subsets. For co-occurrence clustering, repertoires with fewer than 30,000 or more than 120,000 public chains were excluded, along with four or five repertoires with anomalous nucleotide sharing. Here the immuneACCESS table is served through TCRdb, limited to in-frame sequences with V and J called. Missing clones are a known gap in these copies; in checked studies unresolved V genes cover under half, and the rest lacks a known reason. V and J calls and clone size follow that table, whereas D and trimming were derived from the DNA. Present in this sample are around 120,000 clones, around two thirds of which were seen just once. The ten top clones hold 3.5% to 4% of the sample.

The clonotype originates from a man aged 30 to 45 in good health and CMV-seropositive. The sample consisted of PBMCs.

The DNA reads TGTGCCAGTAGTAAGGAGGCGTCCTATGGCTACACCTTC. This gives the protein CASSKEASYGYTF. The rearranged chain carries TRBV19 and TRBJ1-2, with no confidently assigned D gene. The germline V gene (reference sequence) gives CDR1 as LNHDA and CDR2 as SQIVND. Inclusive of the bounding cysteine and phenylalanine, the CDR3 is 13 residues long. This entry keeps only the CDR3 DNA: 39 bases, framed from base 1. The germline ends are 10 bases apart after V is trimmed by 4 bases and J by 4 bases.